The 27 T cell receptor beta chains listed next were all sequenced from one sample in a study of shared clonotypes between healthy human individuals. Measured with immunoSEQ multiplex PCR; TCRdb has only the in-frame clones, and not every one. The sample lists about 660,000 clones; approximately 79% were seen once. Sequencing was done on a sample of memory CD4+ T cells sorted from blood. Indicated subset: CD45RA-negative fraction. These receptors were obtained from a woman in her 30s in good health.

This chain uses TRBV11-2 with TRBJ2-5, with 7 bases identical to TRBD1. Germline loops: CDR1 SGHAT, CDR2 FQNNGV. This CDR3 has 17 residues. Losses at the gene ends were 4 bases for V and 2 bases for J; bases not matched to a gene: 13. Here the CDR3 reads CASSYEGANDIQETQYF. The CDR3 coding sequence is TGTGCCAGCAGCTACGAGGGGGCCAATGATATTCAAGAGACCCAGTACTTC.

A word on this clone: Within the sample, other DNA sequences also encode this same CDR3. The chain carries TRBV5-1 and TRBJ2-1; 10 bases align to TRBD2. Germline V CDR1 and CDR2: SGHRS, YFSETQ. The CDR3 loop spans 15 amino acids. The ends lost 3 bases at V and 3 bases at J; junction bases unmatched: 3. CDR3 loop: CASSWTSGNYNEQFF. The CDR3 region has the DNA TGCGCCAGCAGCTGGACTAGCGGAAACTACAATGAGCAGTTCTTC.

J is TRBJ1-2 and V is TRBV28, with no clear D. The V gene lost 7 bases and the J gene lost 8 bases, with 14 bases spanning the gap. The CDR3 totals 12 residues. The V gene's germline CDR1 is MDHEN and CDR2 SYDVKM. The CDR3 loop reads CASNPGIEGYTF. The CDR3 bases are TGTGCCAGCAACCCGGGGATCGAGGGCTACACCTTC.

The genes are TRBV10-2 and TRBJ2-5, with D tentatively TRBD1 (5 bases). CDR1 and CDR2 (germline): WSHSY, SAAADI. CDR3 length: 13 residues. V was pared by 3 bases and J by 5 bases, with 10 bases between. The CDR3 region is CASSDQGWETQYF. The CDR3 nucleotides are TGCGCCAGCAGTGATCAGGGTTGGGAGACCCAGTACTTC.

V is TRBV7-9 and J is TRBJ2-3, with D perhaps TRBD2 (5 bases). Trimming stripped 1 base from V and 2 bases from J, with 10 bases between. There are 15 residues in the CDR3. Germline CDR1 SEHNR, CDR2 FQNEAQ (reference sequence). The CDR3 sequence: CASSLVRGFTDTQYF. In nucleotides, the CDR3 is TGTGCCAGCAGCTTAGTGCGAGGGTTCACAGATACGCAGTATTTT.

This clone was counted between two and nine times. The gene calls are TRBV4-2 and TRBJ2-1; TRBD2 aligns across 9 bases. The CDR3 is 18 amino acids. V was pared by 0 bases and J by 12 bases, with 18 bases of the junction left unmatched. The germline CDR1 and CDR2 sequences are LGHNA and YNFKEQ. The CDR3 spells CASSQDGLAGALVMRQFF. The CDR3 DNA reads as TGTGCCAGCAGCCAAGATGGATTAGCGGGAGCCTTGGTAATGAGGCAGTTCTTC.

Concerning this clone itself: A much larger clone is a single base away; this may be a read error. V usage is TRBV29-1 and J usage is TRBJ1-1, with D unclear. CDR1 and CDR2 from the germline V gene are SQVTM and ANQGSEA. The CDR3 has 10 residues. The V end lost 2 bases, the J end lost 7 bases, and 5 bases lay between the germline ends. Written as DNA, the CDR3 is TGCAGCGTTGAACAGGTTGAAGCTTTCTTT. Translating it yields CSVEQVEAFF.

The chain recombines TRBV28 with TRBJ1-2; TRBD1 matches 9 bases. V gave up 9 bases and J gave up 3 bases; unmatched junction bases: 8. This CDR3 has 14 amino acids. Germline CDR1 and CDR2: MDHEN and SYDVKM. The CDR3 coding sequence is TGTGCCAGTACAACAGGGGGCGCCGACTATGGCTACACCTTC. This gives the protein CASTTGGADYGYTF.

This sequence joins TRBV30 and TRBJ2-1, with 8 bases identical to TRBD1. Germline loops: CDR1 GTSNPN, CDR2 SVGIG (reference sequence). J lost 5 bases, V lost 0 bases, and 3 bases had no gene match. The CDR3 contains 14 residues. The CDR3: CAWSVTGGNNEQFF. For the CDR3, the DNA is TGTGCCTGGAGTGTCACAGGGGGGAACAATGAGCAGTTCTTC.

Only a few counts were recorded for this clone. A read error may account for a junction end that differs from germline. This chain links TRBV18 with TRBJ2-7; 8 bases map to TRBD1. Germline lookup yields CDR1 KGHSH and CDR2 LQKENI. CDR3 size: 14 residues. CDR3 nucleotides: TGTGCCAGCTCAGCGGACAGGGACTCCTCCGAGCAGTACTTC. It codes for CASSADRDSSEQYF.

The genes are TRBV6-5 and TRBJ2-7; tentatively, D is TRBD1 (6 bases). This CDR3 is 13 amino acids long. The germline CDR1 and CDR2 sequences are MNHEY and SVGAGI. The V end lost 2 bases, the J end lost 4 bases, and 9 bases lay between the germline ends. The CDR3 DNA follows: TGTGCCAGCAGTTACGGGACACTTTACGAGCAGTACTTC. Amino acids: CASSYGTLYEQYF.

The rearrangement joins TRBV29-1 to TRBJ2-5; 10 bases map to TRBD2. With 6 bases clipped from V and 5 bases from J, the junction kept 6 bases outside the gene matches. Per germline, CDR1 SQVTM and CDR2 ANQGSEA. CDR3 length: 13 residues. In DNA, the CDR3 is TGCAGCGTCCGCTCTAGCGGGAGTGAGACCCAGTACTTC. Amino acids: CSVRSSGSETQYF. The full variable domain, rest sourced from reference TRBV29-1 and TRBJ2-5, is SAVISQKPSRDICQRGTSLTIQCQVDSQVTMMFWYRQQPGQSLTLIATANQGSEATYESGFVIDKFPISRPNLTFSTLTVSNMSPEDSSIYLCSVRSSGSETQYFGPGTRLLVL.

The V gene is TRBV7-3, the J gene TRBJ2-3, with D tentatively TRBD2 (6 bases). CDR3 length: 16 residues. V was cut by 5 bases and J by 3 bases, with 18 bases left in between. In germline, CDR1 is SGHTA, CDR2 FQGTGA. The CDR3 loop is CASSPRSGSGTDTQYF. CDR3 DNA: TGTGCCAGCAGCCCCCGGTCTGGTAGCGGAACAGATACGCAGTATTTT.

This chain uses TRBV7-9 with TRBJ2-3; no clear D gene. The CDR3 length is 11 residues. Germline assignment: CDR1 SEHNR and CDR2 FQNEAQ (reference sequence). V was clipped by 4 bases and J by 9 bases, with 8 bases between them. For the CDR3, the DNA is TGTGCCAGCAGCTGGATGGAGACGCAGTATTTT. As protein: CASSWMETQYF.

V and J are TRBV11-2 and TRBJ1-4, with a possible D match to TRBD1 (5 bases). Trimming removed 3 bases at V and 5 bases at J, with 10 bases between. The CDR3 runs 14 residues. Germline values: CDR1 SGHAT, CDR2 FQNNGV. DNA for the CDR3: TGTGCCAGCAGCTTGTCGGGGCCGAATGAAAAACTGTTTTTT. It yields the protein CASSLSGPNEKLFF.

The rearrangement joins TRBV2 to TRBJ2-2; TRBD2 matches 14 bases. Germline CDR1 SNHLY, CDR2 FYNNEI. V dropped 6 bases and J dropped 5; count of bases not matched to a gene: 5. This CDR3 has 16 amino acids. CDR3 DNA: TGTGCCAGCAGAGGGACTAGCGGGAGCGGAACCGGGGAGCTGTTTTTT. It codes for CASRGTSGSGTGELFF.

The rearrangement joins TRBV7-9 to TRBJ1-1; D not certain. V gave up 2 bases and J gave up 6 bases, with 4 bases separating them. CDR3 length equals 11 residues. Germline V lookup: CDR1 SEHNR, CDR2 FQNEAQ (reference sequence). The CDR3 is CASSLYAEAFF. The DNA for the CDR3 is TGTGCCAGCAGCTTATACGCTGAAGCTTTCTTT.

This clone has only one observation. The chain joins TRBV25-1 to TRBJ2-1; D may be TRBD2 (5 bases). The germline gives CDR1 MGHDK, CDR2 SYGVNS. CDR3 length equals 16 residues. V was cut by 4 bases and J by 0 bases, with 13 bases left in between. CDR3 nucleotide sequence: TGTGCCAGCAGTGGAGAGGGCGGGCCCTCCTACAATGAGCAGTTCTTC. As protein: CASSGEGGPSYNEQFF.

The chain joins TRBV19 to TRBJ2-7; D is perhaps TRBD1 or TRBD2 (5 bases each). The germline V gene encodes CDR1 LNHDA and CDR2 SQIVND (reference sequence). This CDR3 has 16 residues. The V end was cut by 6 bases, the J end by 2 bases, with 20 bases between. In DNA form, the CDR3 reads TGTGCCAGTAGGCAGGGAGCGTCGGTGGGTGCCTACGAGCAGTACTTC. Amino acid sequence: CASRQGASVGAYEQYF.

Concerning this clone itself: Distinct nucleotide sequences in the sample also encode this CDR3. The genes are TRBV28 and TRBJ1-1; the D is unclear. The CDR3 loop spans 11 amino acids. From germline, CDR1 is MDHEN and CDR2 SYDVKM. Trimming took 6 bases from V and 0 from J, leaving 2 bases between them. In DNA, the CDR3 is TGTGCCAGCAGAATGAACACTGAAGCTTTCTTT. It specifies CASRMNTEAFF.

This chain joins TRBV6-6 and TRBJ1-1; TRBD1 agrees at 8 bases. Germline assignment: CDR1 MNHNY and CDR2 SVGAGI (reference sequence). The CDR3 contains 16 residues. J gave up 0 bases and V 2 bases, and 5 bases lay outside the gene matches. The CDR3 spells CASSYSTGGMNTEAFF. The CDR3 DNA follows: TGTGCCAGCAGTTACAGCACAGGGGGAATGAACACTGAAGCTTTCTTT.

V gene TRBV7-7 combines with J gene TRBJ2-7, with 9 nucleotides matching TRBD1. CDR1 SSHAT and CDR2 FNYEAQ come from the germline V gene (reference sequence). CDR3 size: 14 residues. The V and J ends lost 5 bases and 2 bases, in that order; junction bases with no gene match: 4. CDR3 amino acids: CASSIGQGPYEQYF. The CDR3 nucleotides read TGTGCCAGCAGCATTGGACAGGGGCCCTACGAGCAGTACTTC.

The sample holds one count of this clone. This chain connects TRBV5-1 to TRBJ2-7; either TRBD1 or TRBD2 may supply D (6 bases each). V lost 4 bases, J lost 2 bases, and 22 bases lay in between. The CDR3 has 17 amino acids. CDR1 is SGHRS, CDR2 YFSETQ, per germline. The DNA for the CDR3 is TGCGCCAGCAGCCTAAGGGGGGTCGAGGCAGGGACCTACGAGCAGTACTTC. Protein: CASSLRGVEAGTYEQYF.

This clone was detected only a few times. The chain links TRBV7-9 to TRBJ2-7; tentatively, D is TRBD2 (5 bases). V was pared by 5 bases and J by 3 bases, with 17 bases between. This CDR3 contains 15 residues. Germline V gene sequence: CDR1 SEHNR, CDR2 FQNEAQ (reference sequence). CDR3 in amino acids: CASSRRPEAGYEQYF. CDR3 sequence (DNA): TGTGCCAGCAGCCGCAGACCGGAGGCGGGCTACGAGCAGTACTTC.

V and J are TRBV28 and TRBJ1-5; D possibly corresponds to TRBD1 (5 bases). The CDR3 contains 14 residues. The V and J ends lost 5 bases and 7 bases respectively, with 15 bases between them. The germline V gene encodes CDR1 MDHEN and CDR2 SYDVKM. CDR3 nucleotide sequence: TGTGCCAGCAGTCTGACGGGGGGGAGCCAGCCCCAGCATTTT. Protein: CASSLTGGSQPQHF. Supplemented by reference TRBV28 and TRBJ1-5, the full variable domain reads DVKVTQSSRYLVKRTGEKVFLECVQDMDHENMFWYRQDPGLGLRLIYFSYDVKMKEKGDIPEGYSVSREKKERFSLILESASTNQTSMYLCASSLTGGSQPQHFGDGTRLSIL.

The chain combines TRBV28 with TRBJ1-4; 7 bases agree with TRBD1. V was pared by 3 bases and J by 7 bases, with 8 bases of the junction left unmatched. The germline gives CDR1 MDHEN, CDR2 SYDVKM. This CDR3 spans 15 amino acids. CDR3 amino acids: CASSFHQGGAEKLFF. CDR3 coding DNA: TGTGCCAGCAGTTTCCATCAGGGGGGAGCTGAAAAACTGTTTTTT.

The chain links TRBV18 to TRBJ2-1; D is perhaps TRBD2 (6 bases). V dropped 1 base and J dropped 5 bases, with 9 bases sitting between them. This CDR3 is 14 amino acids long. Germline-derived CDR1 and CDR2 are KGHSH and LQKENI. This chain's CDR3 is CASSPRGVHNEQFF. The CDR3 nucleotides are TGTGCCAGCTCACCACGGGGGGTGCACAATGAGCAGTTCTTC.